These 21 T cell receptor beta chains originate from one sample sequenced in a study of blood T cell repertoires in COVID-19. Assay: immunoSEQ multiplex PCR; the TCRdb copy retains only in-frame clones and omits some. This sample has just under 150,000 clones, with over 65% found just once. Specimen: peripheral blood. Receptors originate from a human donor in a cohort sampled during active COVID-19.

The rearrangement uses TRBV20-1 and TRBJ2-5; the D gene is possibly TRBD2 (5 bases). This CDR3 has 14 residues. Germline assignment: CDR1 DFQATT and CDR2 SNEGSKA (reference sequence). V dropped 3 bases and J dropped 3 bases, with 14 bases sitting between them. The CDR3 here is CSASPMGVEETQYF. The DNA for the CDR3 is TGCAGTGCTAGTCCTATGGGAGTTGAAGAGACCCAGTACTTC.

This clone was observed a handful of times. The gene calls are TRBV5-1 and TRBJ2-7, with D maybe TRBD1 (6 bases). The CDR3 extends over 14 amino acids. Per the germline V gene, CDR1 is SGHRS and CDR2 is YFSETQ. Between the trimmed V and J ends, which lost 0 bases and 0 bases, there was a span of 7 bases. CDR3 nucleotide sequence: TGCGCCAGCAGCTTGGGGGACATCTCCTACGAGCAGTACTTC. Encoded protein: CASSLGDISYEQYF.

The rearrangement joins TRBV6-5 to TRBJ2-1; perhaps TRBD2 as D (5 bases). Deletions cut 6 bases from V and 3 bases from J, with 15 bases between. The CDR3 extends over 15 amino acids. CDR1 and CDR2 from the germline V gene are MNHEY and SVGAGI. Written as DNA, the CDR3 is TGTGCCAGCAGCCGTGAGGGCAGGAACTACAATGAGCAGTTCTTC. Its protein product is CASSREGRNYNEQFF.

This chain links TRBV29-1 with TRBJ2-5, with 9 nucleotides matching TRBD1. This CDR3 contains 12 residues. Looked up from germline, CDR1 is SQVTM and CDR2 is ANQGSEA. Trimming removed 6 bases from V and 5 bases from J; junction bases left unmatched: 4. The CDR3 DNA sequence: TGCAGCGTCGGACAGGGGCGGGAGACCCAGTACTTC. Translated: CSVGQGRETQYF. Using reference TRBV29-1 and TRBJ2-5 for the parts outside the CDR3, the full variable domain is SAVISQKPSRDICQRGTSLTIQCQVDSQVTMMFWYRQQPGQSLTLIATANQGSEATYESGFVIDKFPISRPNLTFSTLTVSNMSPEDSSIYLCSVGQGRETQYFGPGTRLLVL.

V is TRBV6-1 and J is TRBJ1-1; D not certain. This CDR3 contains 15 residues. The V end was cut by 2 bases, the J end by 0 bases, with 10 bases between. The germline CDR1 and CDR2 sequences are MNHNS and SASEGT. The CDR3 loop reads CASSEFRVMNTEAFF. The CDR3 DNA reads TGTGCCAGCAGTGAATTTCGGGTTATGAACACTGAAGCTTTCTTT.

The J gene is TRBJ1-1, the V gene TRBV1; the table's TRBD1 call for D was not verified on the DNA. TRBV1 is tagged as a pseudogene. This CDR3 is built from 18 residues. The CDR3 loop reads CTSSQMGQGARWNTEAFF. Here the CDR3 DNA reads TGCACCAGCAGCCAAATGGGGCAGGGGGCAAGGTGGAACACTGAAGCTTTCTTT.

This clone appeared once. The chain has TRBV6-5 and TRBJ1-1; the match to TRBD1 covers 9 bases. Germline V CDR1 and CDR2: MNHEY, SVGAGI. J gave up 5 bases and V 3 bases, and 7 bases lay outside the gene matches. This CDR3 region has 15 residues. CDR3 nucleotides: TGTGCCAGCAGTTATACCGGGACAGGGCATACTGAAGCTTTCTTT. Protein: CASSYTGTGHTEAFF.

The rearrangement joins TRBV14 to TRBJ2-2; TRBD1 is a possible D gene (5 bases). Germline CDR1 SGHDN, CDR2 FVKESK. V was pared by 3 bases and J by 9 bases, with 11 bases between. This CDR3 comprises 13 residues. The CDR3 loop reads CASSHKGHRELFF. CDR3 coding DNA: TGTGCCAGCAGCCACAAGGGGCACCGGGAGCTGTTTTTT.

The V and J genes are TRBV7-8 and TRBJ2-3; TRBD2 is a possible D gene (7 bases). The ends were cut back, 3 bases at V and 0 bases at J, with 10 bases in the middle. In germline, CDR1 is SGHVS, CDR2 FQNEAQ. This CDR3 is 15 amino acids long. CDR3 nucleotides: TGTGCCAGCAGCTTGGGGGGGGCGAGCACAGATACGCAGTATTTT. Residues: CASSLGGASTDTQYF.

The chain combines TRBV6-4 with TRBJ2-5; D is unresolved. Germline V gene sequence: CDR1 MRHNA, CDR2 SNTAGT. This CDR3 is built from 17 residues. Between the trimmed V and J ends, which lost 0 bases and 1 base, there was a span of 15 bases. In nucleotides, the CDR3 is TGTGCCAGCAGTGACTCGAGCGCTAAGAGCGTCCAAGAGACCCAGTACTTC. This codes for CASSDSSAKSVQETQYF.

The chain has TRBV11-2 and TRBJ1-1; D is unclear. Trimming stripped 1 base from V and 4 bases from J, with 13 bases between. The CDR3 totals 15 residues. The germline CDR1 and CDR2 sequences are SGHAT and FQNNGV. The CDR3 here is CASSLAGSRGTEAFF. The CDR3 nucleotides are TGTGCCAGCAGCTTAGCGGGGAGTAGAGGCACTGAAGCTTTCTTT.

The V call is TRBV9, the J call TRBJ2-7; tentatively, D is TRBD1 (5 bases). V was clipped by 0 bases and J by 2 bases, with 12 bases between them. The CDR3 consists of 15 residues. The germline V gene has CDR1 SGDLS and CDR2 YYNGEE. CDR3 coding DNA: TGTGCCAGCAGCGTAGCTTTCAGGGCCGCCTACGAGCAGTACGTC. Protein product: CASSVAFRAAYEQYV.

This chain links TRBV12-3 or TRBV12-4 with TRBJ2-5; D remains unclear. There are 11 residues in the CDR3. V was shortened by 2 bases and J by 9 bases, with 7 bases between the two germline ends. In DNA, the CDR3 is TGTGCCAGCAGTTTAACGGGTCCCCAGTACTTC. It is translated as CASSLTGPQYF.

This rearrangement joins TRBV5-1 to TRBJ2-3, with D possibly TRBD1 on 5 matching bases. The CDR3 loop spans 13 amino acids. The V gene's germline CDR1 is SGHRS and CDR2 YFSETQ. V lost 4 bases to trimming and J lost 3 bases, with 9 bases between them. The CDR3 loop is CASSQTVTDTQYF. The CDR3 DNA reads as TGCGCCAGCAGCCAGACAGTTACAGATACGCAGTATTTT.

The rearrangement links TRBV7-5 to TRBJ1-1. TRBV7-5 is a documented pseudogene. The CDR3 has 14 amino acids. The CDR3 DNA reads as TGTAGTGCAGGGAGGACGCCCATGAACACTGAAGCTTTCTTT. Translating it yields CSAGRTPMNTEAFF.

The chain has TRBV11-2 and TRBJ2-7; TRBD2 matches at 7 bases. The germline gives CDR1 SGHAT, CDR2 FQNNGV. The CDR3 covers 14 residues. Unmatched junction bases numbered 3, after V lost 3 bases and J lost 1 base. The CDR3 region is CASSFSGASYEQYV. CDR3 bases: TGTGCCAGCAGCTTCAGCGGGGCATCCTACGAGCAGTACGTC.

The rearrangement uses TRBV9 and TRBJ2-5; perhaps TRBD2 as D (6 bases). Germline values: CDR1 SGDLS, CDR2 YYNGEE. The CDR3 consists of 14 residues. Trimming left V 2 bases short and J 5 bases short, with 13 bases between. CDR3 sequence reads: CASSVGRREETQYF. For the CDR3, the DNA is TGTGCCAGCAGCGTGGGGAGGCGAGAGGAGACCCAGTACTTC.

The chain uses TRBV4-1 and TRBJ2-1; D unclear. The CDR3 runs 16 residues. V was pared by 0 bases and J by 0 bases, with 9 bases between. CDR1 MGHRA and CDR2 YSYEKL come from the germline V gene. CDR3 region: CASSQDGHSSYNEQFF. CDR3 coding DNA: TGCGCCAGCAGCCAAGATGGGCACAGCTCCTACAATGAGCAGTTCTTC.

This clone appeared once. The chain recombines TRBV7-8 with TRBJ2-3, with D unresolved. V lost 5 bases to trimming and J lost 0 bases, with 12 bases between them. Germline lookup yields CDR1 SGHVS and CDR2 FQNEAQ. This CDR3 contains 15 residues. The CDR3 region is CASSPGSISTDTQYF. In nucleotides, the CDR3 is TGTGCCAGCAGCCCCGGGTCCATCAGCACAGATACGCAGTATTTT.

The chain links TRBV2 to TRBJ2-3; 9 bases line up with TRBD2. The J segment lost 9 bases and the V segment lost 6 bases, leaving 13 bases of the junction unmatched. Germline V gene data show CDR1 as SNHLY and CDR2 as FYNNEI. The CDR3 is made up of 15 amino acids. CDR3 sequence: CASSGGGGAGLTQYF. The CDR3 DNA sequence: TGTGCCAGCAGCGGGGGCGGGGGGGCCGGTTTGACGCAGTATTTT.

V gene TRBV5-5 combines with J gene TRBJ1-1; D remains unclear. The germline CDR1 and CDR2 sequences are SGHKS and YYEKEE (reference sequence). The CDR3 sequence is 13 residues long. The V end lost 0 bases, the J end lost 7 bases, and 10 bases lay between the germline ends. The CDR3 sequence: CASSLVGGFEAFF. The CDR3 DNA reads TGTGCCAGCAGCTTGGTTGGAGGGTTTGAAGCTTTCTTT.